Detailed here is one TCR beta chain. This record comes from a study of T cell changes during pregnancy in multiple sclerosis. Assay: immunoSEQ multiplex PCR; the TCRdb copy retains only in-frame clones and omits some. The data contain over 45,000 clones, about 91% of them singletons. The source is a female donor with multiple sclerosis, enrolled in a pregnancy study. Sequenced material: CD4+ T cells from peripheral blood mononuclear cells, taken in the second trimester of pregnancy.

DNA of the CDR3: TGTGCCAGCAGCCCCCAAAGCTATGATGAGCAGTTCTTC. It specifies CASSPQSYDEQFF. The rearrangement joins TRBV9 to TRBJ2-1, with D uncertain. The germline V gene encodes CDR1 SGDLS and CDR2 YYNGEE. This CDR3 is built from 13 residues. V shed 4 bases and J shed 8 bases, with 13 bases lying between them.